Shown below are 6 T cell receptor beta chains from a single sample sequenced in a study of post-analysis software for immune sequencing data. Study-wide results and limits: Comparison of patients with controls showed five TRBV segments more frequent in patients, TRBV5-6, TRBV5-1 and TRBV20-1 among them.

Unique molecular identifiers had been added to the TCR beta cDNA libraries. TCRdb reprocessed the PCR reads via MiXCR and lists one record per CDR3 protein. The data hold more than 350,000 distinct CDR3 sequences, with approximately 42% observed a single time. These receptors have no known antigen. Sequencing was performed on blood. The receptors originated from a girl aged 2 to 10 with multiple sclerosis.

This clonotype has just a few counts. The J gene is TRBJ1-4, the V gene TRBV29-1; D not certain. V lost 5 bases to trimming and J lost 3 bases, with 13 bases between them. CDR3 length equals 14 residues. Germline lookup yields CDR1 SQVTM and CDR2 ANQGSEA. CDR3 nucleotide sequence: TGCAGCGTTTATGACGGAGGTTCTAATGAAAAACTGTTTTTT. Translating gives CSVYDGGSNEKLFF.

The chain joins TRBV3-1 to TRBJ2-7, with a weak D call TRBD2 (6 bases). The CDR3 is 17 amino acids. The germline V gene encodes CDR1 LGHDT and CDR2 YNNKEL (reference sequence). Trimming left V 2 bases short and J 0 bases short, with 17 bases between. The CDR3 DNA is TGTGCCAGCAGCCAACACCGGGACTCTCAGCTCTCCTACGAGCAGTACTTC. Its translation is CASSQHRDSQLSYEQYF.

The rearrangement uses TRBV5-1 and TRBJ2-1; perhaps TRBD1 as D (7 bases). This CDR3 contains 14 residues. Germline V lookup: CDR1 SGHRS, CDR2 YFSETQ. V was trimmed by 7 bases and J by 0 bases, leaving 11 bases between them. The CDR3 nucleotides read TGCGCCAGCCGCCAGGGGGGCTCCTACAATGAGCAGTTCTTC. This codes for CASRQGGSYNEQFF.

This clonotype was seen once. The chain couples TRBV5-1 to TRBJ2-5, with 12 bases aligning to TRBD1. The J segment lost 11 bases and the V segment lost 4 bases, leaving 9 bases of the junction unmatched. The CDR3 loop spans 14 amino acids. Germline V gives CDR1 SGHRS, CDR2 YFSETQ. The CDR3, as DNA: TGCGCCAGCAGCCCCGGGACAGGGGGCGATGAGCAGTACTTC. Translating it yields CASSPGTGGDEQYF.

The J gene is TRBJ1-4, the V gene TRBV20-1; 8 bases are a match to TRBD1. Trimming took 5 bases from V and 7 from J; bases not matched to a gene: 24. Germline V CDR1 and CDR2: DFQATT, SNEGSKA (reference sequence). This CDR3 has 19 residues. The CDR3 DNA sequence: TGCAGTGCTCCCTCGGCGGGAAGGCAGGGGGCCGGTTGGATTGAAAAACTGTTTTTT. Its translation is CSAPSAGRQGAGWIEKLFF.

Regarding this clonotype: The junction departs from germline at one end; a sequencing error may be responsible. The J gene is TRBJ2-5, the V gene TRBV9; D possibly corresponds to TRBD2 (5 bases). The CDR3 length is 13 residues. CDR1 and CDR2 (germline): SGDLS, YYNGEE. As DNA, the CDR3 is TGCGCCAGCAGCAACCTAGCTCAAGAGACCCAGTACTTC. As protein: CASSNLAQETQYF.